The T cell receptor (beta chain) under discussion was sequenced for a study of cytomegalovirus exposure and HLA in healthy donors. Broader study findings: A prior analysis recorded that most TCR beta V segments were productive about 90% or about 30% of the time.

Trimming took 8 bases from V and 4 from J; bases not matched to a gene: 5. The germline V gene has CDR1 MDHEN and CDR2 SYDVKM. The CDR3 runs 12 residues. PCR involved 60 Vbeta and 13 Jbeta primers. Here immunoSEQ multiplex PCR was the method, and the copy in TCRdb shows in-frame clones only, minus some. Of roughly 89,000 clones listed, about 80% are singletons. A word on this clone: Its antigen is not identified.

The gene calls are TRBV28 and TRBJ2-7; 7 bases map to TRBD2. The sample comprised PBMCs. This clonotype was sampled from a man under 40 in good health and CMV-seropositive. CDR3 DNA sequence: TGTGCCAGCGCGCGGCGGGGGTACGAGCAGTACTTC. As protein: CASARRGYEQYF. The entire variable domain, with the rest obtained from reference TRBV28 and TRBJ2-7, is as follows: DVKVTQSSRYLVKRTGEKVFLECVQDMDHENMFWYRQDPGLGLRLIYFSYDVKMKEKGDIPEGYSVSREKKERFSLILESASTNQTSMYLCASARRGYEQYFGPGTRLTVT.